What follows are 19 T cell receptor beta chains derived from one specimen sequenced in a study of CD8 T cells in Susac syndrome. Random hexamers were used to reverse transcribe the RNA input (roughly 0.5 to 1 ug). TCRdb redid the calling of the immunoSEQ multiplex PCR reads with MiXCR, one entry per CDR3 protein. This table has around 170,000 distinct CDR3 sequences, approximately 94% appearing once. Sequencing input: CD4+ T cells from PBMCs. These receptors were taken from a human donor with Susac syndrome.

This clonotype occurred once. The chain links TRBV5-4 to TRBJ2-4; D is uncertain. Trimming stripped 10 bases from V and 1 base from J, with 15 bases between. The CDR3 contains 14 residues. Germline V gene lookup returns CDR1 SGHNT and CDR2 YYREEE (reference sequence). The CDR3 spells CAGADVGAKNIQYF. In nucleotides, the CDR3 is TGTGCCGGCGCCGACGTGGGGGCCAAAAACATTCAGTACTTC.

The chain has TRBV7-9 and TRBJ2-3, with D tentatively TRBD1 (6 bases). There are 15 residues in the CDR3. Germline assignment: CDR1 SEHNR and CDR2 FQNEAQ (reference sequence). Trimming removed 2 bases at V and 6 bases at J, with 15 bases between. The CDR3 DNA follows: TGTGCCAGCAGCTTACCCGGGACAAGTCGGGATACGCAGTATTTT. Translated: CASSLPGTSRDTQYF.

The gene calls are TRBV12-3 or TRBV12-4 and TRBJ2-6; possibly TRBD1 for D (5 bases). CDR3 length equals 15 residues. Deletions cut 9 bases from V and 0 bases from J, with 12 bases between. The CDR3 protein is CASTDSHSGANVLTF. The DNA of the CDR3 is TGTGCCAGTACTGACAGTCACTCTGGGGCCAACGTCCTGACTTTC.

V usage is TRBV18 and J usage is TRBJ1-1; D is unresolved. Per the germline V gene, CDR1 is KGHSH and CDR2 is LQKENI. V shed 2 bases and J shed 5 bases, with 12 bases lying between them. The CDR3 sequence is 14 residues long. CDR3 sequence reads: CASSPGIRGTEAFF. The CDR3 DNA reads as TGTGCCAGCTCACCAGGGATAAGAGGGACTGAAGCTTTCTTT.

V is TRBV24-1 and J is TRBJ2-3; a possible D gene is TRBD2 (6 bases). The CDR3 loop spans 14 amino acids. Trimming shortened V by 4 bases and J by 6 bases, and 13 bases separated the two germline ends. The germline V gene has CDR1 KGHDR and CDR2 SFDVKD. The CDR3 DNA reads as TGTGCCACCAGTGACTATAAGAGCGGGGATACGCAGTATTTT. Encoded protein: CATSDYKSGDTQYF.

The rearrangement joins TRBV5-1 to TRBJ2-1, with D perhaps given as TRBD1 or TRBD2 (6 bases each). Trimming removed 1 base at V and 4 bases at J, with 15 bases between. Germline assignment: CDR1 SGHRS and CDR2 YFSETQ. The CDR3 consists of 16 residues. The DNA of the CDR3 is TGCGCCAGCAGCTTGTCGCTGGGGGCGGGATACAATGAGCAGTTCTTC. Protein: CASSLSLGAGYNEQFF. Variable domain in full (rest from reference TRBV5-1 and TRBJ2-1): KAGVTQTPRYLIKTRGQQVTLSCSPISGHRSVSWYQQTPGQGLQFLFEYFSETQRNKGNFPGRFSGRQFSNSRSEMNVSTLELGDSALYLCASSLSLGAGYNEQFFGPGTRLTVL.

The rearrangement joins TRBV19 to TRBJ2-2, with D possibly matching TRBD1 (6 bases). V lost 3 bases and J lost 2, with 10 bases in between. The CDR3 runs 15 residues. Germline V CDR1 and CDR2: LNHDA, SQIVND (reference sequence). The CDR3, as DNA: TGTGCCAGTAGTATCACAGGGCCTAACACCGGGGAGCTGTTTTTT. Translating gives CASSITGPNTGELFF.

In regard to this clonotype: At one boundary the junction diverges from the germline segment, which might be a read error. The chain combines TRBV7-2 with TRBJ2-2; 10 nucleotides match TRBD1. Germline values: CDR1 SGHTA, CDR2 FQGNSA. This CDR3 contains 16 residues. The CDR3 DNA reads as TGTGCCAGCAGCCTAGCAAGGGACAGGGGTCCCGGGGAGCTGTTTTTT. This translates into CASSLARDRGPGELFF.

DNA for the CDR3: TGTGCTAGTGCGTCAACCGCAGGGGCCGGGGAGCTGTTTTTT. Protein sequence: CASASTAGAGELFF. V and J are TRBV12-5 and TRBJ2-2, with D possibly TRBD1 on 6 matching bases. Germline assignment: CDR1 LGHNT and CDR2 FRNRAP. V was pared by 7 bases and J by 6 bases, with 15 bases between. This CDR3 is built from 14 residues.

The chain is built from TRBV14 and TRBJ2-3, with 7 positions matching TRBD2. The V gene end was trimmed by 1 base and the J gene end by 2 bases; junction bases not matched to a gene: 6. Germline lookup yields CDR1 SGHDN and CDR2 FVKESK. There are 16 residues in the CDR3. DNA of the CDR3: TGTGCCAGCAGCCAAGGGCTAGCGGATTACACAGATACGCAGTATTTT. Translated: CASSQGLADYTDTQYF.

This clonotype has only one observation. J is TRBJ1-1 and V is TRBV11-2; tentative D call: TRBD1 (5 bases). The CDR3 sequence is 12 residues long. The ends were cut back, 4 bases at V and 10 bases at J, with 13 bases in the middle. Per the germline V gene, CDR1 is SGHAT and CDR2 is FQNNGV. As DNA, the CDR3 is TGTGCCAGCAGCTCTCGGGACGGGAGAGCTTTCTTT. It yields the protein CASSSRDGRAFF.

The chain joins TRBV10-3 to TRBJ2-3; the match to TRBD2 covers 9 bases. V shed 3 bases, J shed 5 bases, and the junction held 9 bases outside the gene matches. From germline, CDR1 is ENHRY and CDR2 SYGVKD. This CDR3 is 16 amino acids long. The CDR3 spells CAISEGSGGRGDTQYF. The CDR3, as DNA: TGTGCCATCAGTGAAGGGAGCGGGGGGCGTGGAGATACGCAGTATTTT.

The chain uses TRBV9 and TRBJ2-1, with 7 nucleotides matching TRBD1. The J segment lost 4 bases and the V segment lost 3 bases, leaving 13 bases of the junction unmatched. This CDR3 contains 17 residues. Germline CDR1 reads SGDLS; CDR2 reads YYNGEE. In DNA, the CDR3 is TGTGCCAGCAGCGCCCGGGACAGCCCGAGAGGATACAATGAGCAGTTCTTC. It translates to CASSARDSPRGYNEQFF.

The chain recombines TRBV29-1 with TRBJ2-1; D ambiguous. Germline lookup yields CDR1 SQVTM and CDR2 ANQGSEA. This CDR3 has 12 amino acids. DNA for the CDR3: TGCACCGGGCAGCACTCCTACAATGAGCAGTTCTTC. Protein sequence: CTGQHSYNEQFF.

The chain couples TRBV5-1 to TRBJ1-2; 7 bases fit TRBD1. Germline values: CDR1 SGHRS, CDR2 YFSETQ. The length of the CDR3 is 14 residues. The V segment lost 5 bases and the J segment 8 bases; nucleotides outside the gene matches: 12. CDR3 sequence reads: CASRSSVTGSGYTF. CDR3 sequence (DNA): TGCGCCAGCAGATCTTCGGTGACAGGGAGCGGCTACACCTTC. The variable domain in full, with the rest retrieved from reference TRBV5-1 and TRBJ1-2, is KAGVTQTPRYLIKTRGQQVTLSCSPISGHRSVSWYQQTPGQGLQFLFEYFSETQRNKGNFPGRFSGRQFSNSRSEMNVSTLELGDSALYLCASRSSVTGSGYTFGSGTRLTVV.

The chain is built from TRBV7-2 and TRBJ1-2; 11 bases align to TRBD1. The V and J ends lost 4 bases and 5 bases, in that order; junction bases with no gene match: 3. Germline CDR1 reads SGHTA; CDR2 reads FQGNSA. This CDR3 is 14 amino acids long. The CDR3 protein is CASSYGQGAYGYTF. The CDR3 DNA reads as TGTGCCAGCAGCTACGGACAGGGGGCGTATGGCTACACCTTC. Looking up the rest from reference TRBV7-2 and TRBJ1-2 gives the full variable domain: GAGVSQSPSNKVTEKGKDVELRCDPISGHTALYWYRQSLGQGLEFLIYFQGNSAPDKSGLPSDRFSAERTGGSVSTLTIQRTQQEDSAVYLCASSYGQGAYGYTFGSGTRLTVV.

This rearrangement joins TRBV28 to TRBJ1-5, with D hard to call. Looked up from germline, CDR1 is MDHEN and CDR2 is SYDVKM. The V end was cut by 7 bases, the J end by 4 bases, with 8 bases between. The CDR3 has 12 amino acids. The CDR3 region is CASNSGNQPQHF. In DNA form, the CDR3 reads TGTGCCAGCAACTCCGGGAATCAGCCCCAGCATTTT.

The chain has TRBV12-3 or TRBV12-4 and TRBJ1-2, with 10 bases lining up with TRBD1. The CDR3 is 15 amino acids. V trimming: 6 bases; J trimming: 4 bases; junction bases outside the gene matches: 8. The CDR3 protein is CASSGDRGRSYGYTF. The CDR3 DNA reads TGTGCCAGCAGCGGGGACAGGGGCCGTTCCTATGGCTACACCTTC.

The DNA for the CDR3 is TGTGCCAGCAGCTCGCGGACCGCGCCTATCTACAATGAGCAGTTCTTC. This sequence encodes CASSSRTAPIYNEQFF. The genes are TRBV7-8 and TRBJ2-1, with no clear D. Deletions cut 4 bases from V and 3 bases from J, with 16 bases between. This CDR3 has 16 amino acids. The V gene's germline CDR1 is SGHVS and CDR2 FQNEAQ. Together with reference TRBV7-8 and TRBJ2-1, the CDR3 gives the full variable domain: GAGVSQSPRYKVAKRGQDVALRCDPISGHVSLFWYQQALGQGPEFLTYFQNEAQLDKSGLPSDRFFAERPEGSVSTLKIQRTQQEDSAVYLCASSSRTAPIYNEQFFGPGTRLTVL.